One T cell receptor beta chain is described in this entry. The CDR3 has 16 amino acids. V was pared by 1 base and J by 0 bases, with 10 bases between. Germline CDR1 LGHNA, CDR2 YNFKEQ. This sample was taken from a study of shared T cell receptors in the human thymus. The protocol was immunoSEQ multiplex PCR, while the TCRdb copy is restricted to in-frame clones and leaves out a portion. The table records a few hundred thousand clones, around 93% of them present only once. The chain carries TRBV4-2 and TRBJ1-5, with a possible D match to TRBD1 (6 bases). The source material was thymocytes. The sequence was obtained from a human donor. This chain's CDR3 is CASSQGGQLSNQPQHF. CDR3 in DNA: TGTGCCAGCAGCCAAGGTGGACAGCTTAGCAATCAGCCCCAGCATTTT.